These 21 T cell receptor beta chains originate from one sample sequenced in a study of CD8+ T cells in alopecia areata. Treatment specified: oral pan-JAK inhibitor, 5-10 mg twice daily. The sequencing template was cDNA reverse transcribed from extracted RNA. The table came from immunoSEQ multiplex PCR; TCRdb's copy has only in-frame clones and leaves some out. The sample has about 210,000 clones, 64% seen once. This material consisted of CD4+ T cells sorted from blood, taken at week 4, from a patient treated with tofacitinib. The receptor source for this set is a human donor with alopecia areata.

The rearrangement uses TRBV29-1 and TRBJ1-2, with unresolved D. V lost 4 bases to trimming and J lost 4 bases, with 10 bases between them. Germline-derived CDR1 and CDR2 are SQVTM and ANQGSEA. The CDR3 loop spans 12 amino acids. The CDR3 DNA sequence: TGCAGCGTTGGTGGACTGTTCTATGGCTACACCTTC. Its translation is CSVGGLFYGYTF.

This clone was observed once. The gene calls are TRBV7-2 and TRBJ2-5; 7 bases line up with TRBD2. CDR3 length: 14 residues. From germline, CDR1 is SGHTA and CDR2 FQGNSA. V lost 1 base, J lost 7 bases, and 6 bases stayed unmatched. CDR3 sequence: CASSLVPSGGTQYF. CDR3 sequence (DNA): TGTGCCAGCAGCTTAGTTCCTAGCGGAGGGACCCAGTACTTC.

The chain is built from TRBV30 and TRBJ1-1; D not certain. From germline, CDR1 is GTSNPN and CDR2 SVGIG (reference sequence). The CDR3 is 13 amino acids. V lost 3 bases and J lost 3, with 11 bases in between. CDR3 residues: CAWSPISYTEAFF. CDR3 bases: TGTGCCTGGAGCCCCATCAGTTACACTGAAGCTTTCTTT.

The chain combines TRBV30 with TRBJ1-1; D is uncertain. The V end was cut by 4 bases, the J end by 6 bases, with 12 bases between. The CDR3 has 12 amino acids. The V gene's germline CDR1 is GTSNPN and CDR2 SVGIG (reference sequence). CDR3 in amino acids: CAWTSLGAEAFF. CDR3 nucleotide sequence: TGTGCCTGGACCTCGTTGGGCGCTGAAGCTTTCTTT.

The chain couples TRBV2 to TRBJ2-7; 11 positions match TRBD2. The CDR3 length is 13 residues. V trimming: 7 bases; J trimming: 5 bases; junction bases outside the gene matches: 4. CDR1 and CDR2 from the germline V gene are SNHLY and FYNNEI. Written as DNA, the CDR3 is TGTGCCAGCATTAGCGGGGGGGTCAACGAGCAGTACTTC. Amino acid sequence: CASISGGVNEQYF.

The chain recombines TRBV10-3 with TRBJ1-1, with 7 bases identical to TRBD1. CDR3 length: 13 amino acids. The junction had 5 bases not matched to a gene; V was cut back by 6 bases and J by 4 bases. Germline V gene data show CDR1 as ENHRY and CDR2 as SYGVKD. CDR3 in amino acids: CAISTQGSTEAFF. The CDR3, as DNA: TGTGCCATCAGCACACAGGGGAGCACTGAAGCTTTCTTT.

This clone was recorded once. CDR3 amino acids: CASSLTGASYEQYF. CDR3 coding DNA: TGCGCCAGCAGCTTGACCGGGGCCTCCTACGAGCAGTACTTC. This sequence joins TRBV5-1 and TRBJ2-7; D possibly uses TRBD1 or TRBD2 (5 bases each). CDR3 length: 14 residues. Trimming left V 1 base short and J 0 bases short, with 8 bases between. Per germline, CDR1 SGHRS and CDR2 YFSETQ.

Remarks on this clone: The sample holds other DNA sequences that translate to the same CDR3. The rearrangement joins TRBV4-3 to TRBJ1-6, with D unresolved. Deletions cut 0 bases from V and 4 bases from J, with 10 bases between. The germline CDR1 and CDR2 sequences are LGHNA and YSLEER. This CDR3 contains 16 residues. CDR3 residues: CASSQDLNSYNSPLHF. The CDR3 region has the DNA TGCGCCAGCAGCCAAGATCTTAACAGTTATAATTCACCCCTCCACTTT.

The rearrangement uses TRBV11-2 and TRBJ2-5; perhaps TRBD1 as D (6 bases). This CDR3 comprises 16 residues. V gave up 5 bases and J gave up 7 bases, with 23 bases separating them. Looked up from germline, CDR1 is SGHAT and CDR2 is FQNNGV. DNA for the CDR3: TGTGCCAGCAGCCGACCCCGGGACAATCGTGGGGGGACCCAGTACTTC. Translation gives CASSRPRDNRGGTQYF.

Only a few counts were recorded for this clone. This chain uses TRBV7-9 with TRBJ1-6; D perhaps matches TRBD1 (5 bases). From germline, CDR1 is SEHNR and CDR2 FQNEAQ (reference sequence). There are 12 residues in the CDR3. The ends were cut back, 8 bases at V and 6 bases at J, with 8 bases in the middle. The CDR3 DNA sequence: TGTGCCAGCCAGAGGGGTAATTCACCCCTCCACTTT. Translated, it gives CASQRGNSPLHF.

This clone was observed a handful of times. J is TRBJ2-1 and V is TRBV27; weak D call: TRBD2 (5 bases). Per germline, CDR1 MNHEY and CDR2 SMNVEV (reference sequence). V lost 6 bases to trimming and J lost 0 bases, with 18 bases between them. This CDR3 spans 17 amino acids. CDR3 region: CASSPTRPSSSYNEQFF. The CDR3 DNA sequence: TGTGCCAGCAGCCCTACTAGGCCCTCTAGCTCCTACAATGAGCAGTTCTTC.

V gene TRBV19 combines with J gene TRBJ2-7; D is possibly TRBD1 (6 bases). The CDR3 sequence is 13 residues long. Per the germline V gene, CDR1 is LNHDA and CDR2 is SQIVND (reference sequence). Trimming stripped 5 bases from V and 3 bases from J, with 11 bases between. Here the CDR3 reads CASSSTGGYEQYF. The CDR3 DNA is TGTGCCAGTAGTTCGACAGGTGGCTACGAGCAGTACTTC.

This clone was counted between two and nine times. The rearrangement uses TRBV5-1 and TRBJ1-2, with 8 bases identical to TRBD1. Germline loops: CDR1 SGHRS, CDR2 YFSETQ. The CDR3 covers 12 residues. Trimming removed 4 bases from V and 7 bases from J; junction bases left unmatched: 3. The CDR3 region is CASSTGGSGYTF. CDR3 nucleotides: TGCGCCAGCAGCACAGGGGGATCTGGCTACACCTTC.

This clone was recorded a few times. V is TRBV11-2 and J is TRBJ1-2; D is ambiguous. Per the germline V gene, CDR1 is SGHAT and CDR2 is FQNNGV. The CDR3 length is 13 residues. V was clipped by 5 bases and J by 4 bases, with 11 bases between them. The CDR3 loop is CASSPDLAYGYTF. In DNA form, the CDR3 reads TGTGCCAGCAGCCCGGACCTAGCCTATGGCTACACCTTC.

The V and J genes are TRBV25-1 and TRBJ1-2; D perhaps matches TRBD1 (6 bases). The CDR3 is 13 amino acids. The germline gives CDR1 MGHDK, CDR2 SYGVNS. V lost 2 bases and J 6 bases, leaving 10 bases between the germline ends. The CDR3 sequence is CASSERDTDGYTF. In DNA, the CDR3 is TGTGCCAGCAGTGAAAGGGACACGGATGGCTACACCTTC.

The J gene is TRBJ2-7, the V gene TRBV2; D ambiguous. This CDR3 comprises 11 residues. The germline V gene has CDR1 SNHLY and CDR2 FYNNEI. With 7 bases removed from V and 1 base from J, the gap between germline ends came to 5 bases. This chain's CDR3 is CASIGSYEQYF. CDR3 bases: TGTGCCAGCATTGGTTCCTACGAGCAGTACTTC.

This chain uses TRBV4-3 with TRBJ1-1; D may be TRBD1 (5 bases). The CDR3 is 17 residues long. With 4 bases removed from V and 2 bases from J, the gap between germline ends came to 20 bases. In germline, CDR1 is LGHNA, CDR2 YSLEER. The CDR3 loop reads CASSLQRASGVNTEAFF. CDR3 in DNA: TGCGCCAGCAGCCTCCAACGGGCCTCGGGGGTTAACACTGAAGCTTTCTTT.

This sequence joins TRBV7-9 and TRBJ1-6, with 10 bases matching TRBD1. The CDR3 consists of 14 residues. CDR1 and CDR2 from the germline V gene are SEHNR and FQNEAQ (reference sequence). With V trimmed by 7 bases and J by 7 bases, 4 bases remained unmatched. The CDR3 here is CASIVDRGNSPLHF. The CDR3 coding sequence is TGTGCCAGCATCGTGGACAGGGGGAATTCACCCCTCCACTTT.

This chain connects TRBV29-1 to TRBJ2-5; the match to TRBD1 covers 10 bases. Germline CDR1 SQVTM, CDR2 ANQGSEA. The CDR3 is made up of 15 amino acids. V lost 4 bases and J lost 9; bases outside the gene matches: 14. CDR3 in DNA: TGCAGCGTTGGACCGGGACAGGGGAGACCAGGGGCCCAGTACTTC. This translates into CSVGPGQGRPGAQYF.

This clone appeared once. The J gene is TRBJ1-1, the V gene TRBV4-3, with 7 bases matching TRBD1. Looked up from germline, CDR1 is LGHNA and CDR2 is YSLEER. The CDR3 covers 13 residues. The junction had 5 bases not matched to a gene; V was cut back by 2 bases and J by 8 bases. For the CDR3, the DNA is TGCGCCAGCAGCCAAACCCTGGACAGGGAAGCTTTCTTT. Translated, it gives CASSQTLDREAFF.

The V gene is TRBV9, the J gene TRBJ2-5; D uncertain. Germline CDR1 reads SGDLS; CDR2 reads YYNGEE. The CDR3 is made up of 13 amino acids. V was trimmed by 3 bases and J by 4 bases, leaving 10 bases between them. CDR3 sequence: CASSAMGPETQYF. CDR3 DNA sequence: TGTGCCAGCAGCGCAATGGGCCCAGAGACCCAGTACTTC.